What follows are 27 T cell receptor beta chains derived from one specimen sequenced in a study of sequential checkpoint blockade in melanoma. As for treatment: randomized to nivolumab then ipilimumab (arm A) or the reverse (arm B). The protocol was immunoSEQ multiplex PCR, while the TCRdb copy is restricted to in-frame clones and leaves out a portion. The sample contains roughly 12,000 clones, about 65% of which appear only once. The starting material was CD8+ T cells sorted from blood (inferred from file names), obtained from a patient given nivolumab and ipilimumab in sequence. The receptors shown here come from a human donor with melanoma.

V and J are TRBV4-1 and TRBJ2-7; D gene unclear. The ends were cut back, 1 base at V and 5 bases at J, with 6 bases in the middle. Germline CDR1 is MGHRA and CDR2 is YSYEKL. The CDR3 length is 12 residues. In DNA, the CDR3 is TGCGCCAGCAGCCAAGTCAAAAACGAGCAGTACTTC. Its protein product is CASSQVKNEQYF.

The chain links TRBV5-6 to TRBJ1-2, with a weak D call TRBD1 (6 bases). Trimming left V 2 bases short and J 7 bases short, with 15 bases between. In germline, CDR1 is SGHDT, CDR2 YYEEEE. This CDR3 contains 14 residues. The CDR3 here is CASSFADSLPGYTF. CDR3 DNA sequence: TGTGCCAGCAGCTTTGCGGACAGCCTCCCTGGCTACACCTTC.

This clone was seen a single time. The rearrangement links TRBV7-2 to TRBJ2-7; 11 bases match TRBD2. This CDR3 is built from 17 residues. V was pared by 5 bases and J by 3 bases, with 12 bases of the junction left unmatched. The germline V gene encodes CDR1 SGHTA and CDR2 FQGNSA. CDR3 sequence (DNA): TGTGCCAGCAGCACCCCCTCGGGCCTAGCGGGAGGCTACGAGCAGTACTTC. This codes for CASSTPSGLAGGYEQYF. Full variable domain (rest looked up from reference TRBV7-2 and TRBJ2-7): GAGVSQSPSNKVTEKGKDVELRCDPISGHTALYWYRQSLGQGLEFLIYFQGNSAPDKSGLPSDRFSAERTGGSVSTLTIQRTQQEDSAVYLCASSTPSGLAGGYEQYFGPGTRLTVT.

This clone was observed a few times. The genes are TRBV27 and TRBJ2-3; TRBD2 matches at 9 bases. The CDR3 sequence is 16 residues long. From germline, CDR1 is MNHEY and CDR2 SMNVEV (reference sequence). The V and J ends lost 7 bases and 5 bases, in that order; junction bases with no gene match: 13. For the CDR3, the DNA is TGTGCCAGCATGTGGGCGGGGGGGCGTTATAGAGATACGCAGTATTTT. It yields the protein CASMWAGGRYRDTQYF.

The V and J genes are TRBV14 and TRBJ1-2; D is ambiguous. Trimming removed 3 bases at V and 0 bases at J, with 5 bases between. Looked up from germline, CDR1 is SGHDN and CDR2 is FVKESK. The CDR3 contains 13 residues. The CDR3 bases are TGTGCCAGCAGCCACCAGGCTAACTATGGCTACACCTTC. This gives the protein CASSHQANYGYTF.

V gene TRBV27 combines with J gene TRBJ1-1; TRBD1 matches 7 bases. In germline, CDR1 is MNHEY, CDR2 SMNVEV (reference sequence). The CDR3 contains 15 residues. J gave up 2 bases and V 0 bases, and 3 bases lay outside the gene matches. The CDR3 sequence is CASSLSGTANTEAFF. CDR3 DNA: TGTGCCAGCAGTTTATCTGGGACAGCTAACACTGAAGCTTTCTTT.

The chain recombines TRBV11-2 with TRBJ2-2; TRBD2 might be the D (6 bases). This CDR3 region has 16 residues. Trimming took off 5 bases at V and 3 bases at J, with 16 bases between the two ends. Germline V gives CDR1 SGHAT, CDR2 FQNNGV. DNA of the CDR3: TGTGCCAGCAGCCCCCGGGACGGGGGTTACACCGGGGAGCTGTTTTTT. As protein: CASSPRDGGYTGELFF.

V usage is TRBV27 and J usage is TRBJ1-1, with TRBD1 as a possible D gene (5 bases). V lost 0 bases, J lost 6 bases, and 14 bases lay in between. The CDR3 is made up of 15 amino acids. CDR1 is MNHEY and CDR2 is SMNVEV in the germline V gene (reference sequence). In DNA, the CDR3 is TGTGCCAGCAGTTTATCTTCGGGGGGGGTCTCTGAAGCTTTCTTT. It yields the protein CASSLSSGGVSEAFF.

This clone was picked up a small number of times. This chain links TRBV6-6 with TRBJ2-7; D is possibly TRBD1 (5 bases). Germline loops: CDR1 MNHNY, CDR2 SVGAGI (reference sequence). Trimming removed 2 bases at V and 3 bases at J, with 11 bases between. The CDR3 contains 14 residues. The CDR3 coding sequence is TGTGCCAGCAGTTACGGTCAGGGTAACTACGAGCAGTACTTC. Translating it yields CASSYGQGNYEQYF.

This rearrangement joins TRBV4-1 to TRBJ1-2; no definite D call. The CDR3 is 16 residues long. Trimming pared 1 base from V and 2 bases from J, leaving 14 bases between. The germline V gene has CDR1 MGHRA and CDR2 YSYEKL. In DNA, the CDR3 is TGCGCCAGCAGCCAAGGGGCCGACACTTTAAACTATGGCTACACCTTC. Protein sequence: CASSQGADTLNYGYTF.

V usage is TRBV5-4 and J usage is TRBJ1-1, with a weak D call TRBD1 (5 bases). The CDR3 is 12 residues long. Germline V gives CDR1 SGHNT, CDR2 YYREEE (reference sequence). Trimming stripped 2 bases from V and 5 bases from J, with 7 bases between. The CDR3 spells CASSLGVTEAFF. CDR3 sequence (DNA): TGTGCCAGCAGCTTAGGGGTAACTGAAGCTTTCTTT.

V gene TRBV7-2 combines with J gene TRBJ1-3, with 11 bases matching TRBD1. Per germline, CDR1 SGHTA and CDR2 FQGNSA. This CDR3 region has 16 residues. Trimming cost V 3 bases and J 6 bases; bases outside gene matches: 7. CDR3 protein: CASSFPGTGGVNTIYF. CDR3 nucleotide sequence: TGTGCCAGCAGCTTCCCCGGGACAGGGGGGGTAAACACCATATATTTT.

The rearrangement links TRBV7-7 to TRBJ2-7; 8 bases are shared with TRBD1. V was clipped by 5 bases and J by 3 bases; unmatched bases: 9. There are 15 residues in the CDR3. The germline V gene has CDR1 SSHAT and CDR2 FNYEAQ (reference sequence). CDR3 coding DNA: TGTGCCAGCAGCCCAGGACAGGGACCCCACTACGAGCAGTACTTC. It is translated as CASSPGQGPHYEQYF.

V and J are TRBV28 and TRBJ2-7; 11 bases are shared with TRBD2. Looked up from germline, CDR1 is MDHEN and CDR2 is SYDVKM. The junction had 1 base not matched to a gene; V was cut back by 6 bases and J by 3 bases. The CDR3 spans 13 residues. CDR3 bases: TGTGCCAGCAGACTAGCGGGGGTCTACGAGCAGTACTTC. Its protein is CASRLAGVYEQYF.

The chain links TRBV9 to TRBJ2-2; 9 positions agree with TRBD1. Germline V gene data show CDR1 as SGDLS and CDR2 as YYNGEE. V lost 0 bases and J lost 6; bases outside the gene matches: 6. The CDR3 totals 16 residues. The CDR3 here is CASSVASGTGPGELFF. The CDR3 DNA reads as TGTGCCAGCAGCGTAGCAAGCGGGACAGGGCCCGGGGAGCTGTTTTTT.

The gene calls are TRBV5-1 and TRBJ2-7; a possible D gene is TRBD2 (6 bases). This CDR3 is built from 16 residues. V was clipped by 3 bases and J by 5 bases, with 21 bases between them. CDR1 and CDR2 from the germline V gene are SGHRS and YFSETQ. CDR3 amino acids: CASSYTSWTTGDEQYF. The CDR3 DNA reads TGCGCCAGCAGCTATACCTCCTGGACTACGGGGGACGAGCAGTACTTC.

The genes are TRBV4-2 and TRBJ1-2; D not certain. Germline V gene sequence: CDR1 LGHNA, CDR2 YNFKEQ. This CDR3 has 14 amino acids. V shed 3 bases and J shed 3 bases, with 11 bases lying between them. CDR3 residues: CASSHPDTYYGYTF. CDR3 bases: TGTGCCAGCAGCCACCCCGACACCTACTATGGCTACACCTTC.

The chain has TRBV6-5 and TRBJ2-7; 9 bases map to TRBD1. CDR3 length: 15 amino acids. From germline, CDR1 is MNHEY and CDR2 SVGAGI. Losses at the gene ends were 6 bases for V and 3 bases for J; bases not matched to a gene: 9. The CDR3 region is CASSPGTGILYEQYF. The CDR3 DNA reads TGTGCCAGCAGCCCGGGGACAGGGATACTCTACGAGCAGTACTTC.

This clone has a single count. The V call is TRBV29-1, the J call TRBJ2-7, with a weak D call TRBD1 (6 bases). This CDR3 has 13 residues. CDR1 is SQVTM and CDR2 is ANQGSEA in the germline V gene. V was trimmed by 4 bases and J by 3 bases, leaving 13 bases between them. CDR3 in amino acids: CSVGEGVDYEQYF. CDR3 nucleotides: TGCAGCGTTGGCGAGGGGGTAGACTACGAGCAGTACTTC.

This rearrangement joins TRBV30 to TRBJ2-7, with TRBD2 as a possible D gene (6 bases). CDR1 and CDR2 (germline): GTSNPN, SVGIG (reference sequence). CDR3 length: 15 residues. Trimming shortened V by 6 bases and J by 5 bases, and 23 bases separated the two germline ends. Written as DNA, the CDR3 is TGTGCCTGTCGCCCTGGTAGCGGAGTCACCGACGAGCAGTACTTC. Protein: CACRPGSGVTDEQYF.

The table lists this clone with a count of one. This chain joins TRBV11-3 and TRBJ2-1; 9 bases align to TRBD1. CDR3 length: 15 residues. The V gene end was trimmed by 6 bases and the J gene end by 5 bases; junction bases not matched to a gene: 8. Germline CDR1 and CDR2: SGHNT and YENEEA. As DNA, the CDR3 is TGTGCCAGCAGGGTGGACAGGGGACGCAACAATGAGCAGTTCTTC. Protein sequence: CASRVDRGRNNEQFF. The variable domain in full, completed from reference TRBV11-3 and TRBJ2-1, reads EAGVVQSPRYKIIEKKQPVAFWCNPISGHNTLYWYLQNLGQGPELLIRYENEEAVDDSQLPKDRFSAERLKGVDSTLKIQPAELGDSAVYLCASRVDRGRNNEQFFGPGTRLTVL.

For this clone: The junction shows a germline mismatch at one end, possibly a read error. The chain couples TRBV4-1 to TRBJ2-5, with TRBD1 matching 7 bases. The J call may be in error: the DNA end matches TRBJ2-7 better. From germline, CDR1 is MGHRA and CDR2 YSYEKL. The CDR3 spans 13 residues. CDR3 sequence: CASSQGGRYEQYF. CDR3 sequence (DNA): TGTGCCAGCAGCCAAGGGGGCAGATACGAGCAGTACTTC.

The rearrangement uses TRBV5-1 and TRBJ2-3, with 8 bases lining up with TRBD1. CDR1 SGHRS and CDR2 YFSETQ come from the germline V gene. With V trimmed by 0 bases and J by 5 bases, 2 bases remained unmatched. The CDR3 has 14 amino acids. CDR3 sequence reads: CASSLGTGRDTQYF. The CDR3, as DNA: TGCGCCAGCAGCTTGGGGACAGGGCGAGATACGCAGTATTTT.

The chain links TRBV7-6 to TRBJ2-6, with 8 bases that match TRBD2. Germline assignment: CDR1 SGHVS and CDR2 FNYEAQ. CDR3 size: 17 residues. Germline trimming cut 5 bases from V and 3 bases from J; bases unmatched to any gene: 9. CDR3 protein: CASSPGGGLLGANVLTF. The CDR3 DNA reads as TGTGCCAGCAGCCCGGGGGGGGGTCTCCTTGGGGCCAACGTCCTGACTTTC.

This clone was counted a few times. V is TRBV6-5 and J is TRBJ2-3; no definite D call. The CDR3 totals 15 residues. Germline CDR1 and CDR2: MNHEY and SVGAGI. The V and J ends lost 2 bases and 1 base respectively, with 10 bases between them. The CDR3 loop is CASSYVLAGTDTQYF. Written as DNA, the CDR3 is TGTGCCAGCAGTTACGTGCTGGCAGGCACAGATACGCAGTATTTT.

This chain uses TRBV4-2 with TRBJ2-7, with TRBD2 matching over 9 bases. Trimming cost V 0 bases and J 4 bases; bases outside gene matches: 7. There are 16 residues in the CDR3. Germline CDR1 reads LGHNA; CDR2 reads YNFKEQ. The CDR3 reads CASSQEGGGAWYEQYF. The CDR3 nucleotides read TGTGCCAGCAGCCAAGAAGGCGGGGGGGCCTGGTACGAGCAGTACTTC.

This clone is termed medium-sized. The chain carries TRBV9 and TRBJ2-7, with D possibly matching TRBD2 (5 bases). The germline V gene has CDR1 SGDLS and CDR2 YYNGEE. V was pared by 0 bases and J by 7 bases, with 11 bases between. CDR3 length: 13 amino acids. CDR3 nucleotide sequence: TGTGCCAGCAGCGTAGGTGTAGGGAGAGAGCAGTACTTC. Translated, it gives CASSVGVGREQYF.